Listed below are T cell receptor beta chains from one sample, sequenced in a study of cytomegalovirus exposure and HLA in healthy donors. The repertoire was sequenced with immunoSEQ multiplex PCR; TCRdb's copy has only in-frame clones and lacks some. The sample gives about 99,000 clones, more than 75% of which show up once; around 10% is in the top ten. The sample consisted of PBMCs. The receptor set was obtained from a woman under 30 in good health and CMV-seropositive. Both conserved end residues are part of each CDR3. A D gene is named only where the DNA matches it firmly. Not all rows give a size; the values are once, few, many and, for expanded clones, a class.

>NA|NA|TRBJ2-7|15|TRBV7-9
TGTGCCAGCAGCCCAGCGGTCCCGGGCGTCTACGAGCAGTACTTC
CASSPAVPGVYEQYF
>NA|NA|TRBJ2-3|14|TRBV15
TGTGCCACCAGCAGACAGTTTAGCACAGATACGCAGTATTTT
CATSRQFSTDTQYF
>NA|NA|TRBJ1-5|17|TRBV14
TGTGCCAGCAGAGGCCCTCAGGTCGGGAGGGGAGGTCAGCCCCAGCATTTT
CASRGPQVGRGGQPQHF
>NA|TRBD2|TRBJ2-7|15|TRBV5-1
TGCGCCAGCAGCTATCTCAGCGGGAGCCCCTACGAGCAGTACTTC
CASSYLSGSPYEQYF
>NA|TRBD2|TRBJ2-1|15|TRBV7-3
TGTGCCAGCAGCTTCACTAGCGGACCCTACAATGAGCAGTTCTTC
CASSFTSGPYNEQFF
>NA|TRBD2|TRBJ2-7|13|TRBV7-2
TGTGCCAGCAGCGCCAGCGCTAGCGGGGCTTGGTACTTC
CASSASASGAWYF
>NA|NA|TRBJ1-5|14|TRBV6-6
TGTGCCAGCAGTCGAACAGATAGCAATCAGCCCCAGCATTTT
CASSRTDSNQPQHF
>NA|TRBD2|TRBJ2-1|16|TRBV2
TGTGCCAGCAGTGCGGGACTAGCGCGTTCCTACAATGAGCAGTTCTTC
CASSAGLARSYNEQFF
>NA|NA|TRBJ1-2|12|TRBV2
TGTGCCAGTGTCGAACAGGGTTATGGCTACACCTTC
CASVEQGYGYTF
>NA|TRBD2|TRBJ2-1|15|TRBV5-6
TGTGCCAGCAGCGATCCTAGCGGCTCCGGCAATGAGCAGTTCTTC
CASSDPSGSGNEQFF
>NA|TRBD2|TRBJ2-3|14|TRBV5-4
TGTGCCAGCAGCCCGGGACTAGCGCCCGATACGCAGTATTTT
CASSPGLAPDTQYF
>once|TRBD2|TRBJ2-5|14|TRBV5-1
TGCGCCAGCAGCCTCGGGAGGGAGGGAGAGACCCAGTACTTC
CASSLGREGETQYF
>NA|TRBD2|TRBJ2-1|18|TRBV9
TGTGCCAGCAGCGTCGGGACTAGCGGGGGCAGCTCCTACAATGAGCAGTTCTTC
CASSVGTSGGSSYNEQFF
>NA|TRBD1|TRBJ1-2|14|TRBV5-1
TGCGCCAGCAGCTGGGGGGACAGGGACTATGGCTACACCTTC
CASSWGDRDYGYTF
>NA|NA|TRBJ2-7|16|TRBV21-1
TGTGCCAGCAGCAAGATCGACAGGGGTAAAACCTACGAGCAGTACTTC
CASSKIDRGKTYEQYF
>NA|NA|TRBJ2-6|16|TRBV19
TGTGCCAGTAGTATGGGACTGTTCGCTGGGGCCAACGTCCTGACTTTC
CASSMGLFAGANVLTF
>NA|NA|TRBJ1-2|16|TRBV14
TGTGCCAGCAGCCAAGCCTTTTTAGGGGTTAACTATGGCTACACCTTC
CASSQAFLGVNYGYTF
>NA|NA|TRBJ2-7|13|TRBV4-2
TGTGCCAGCAGCAATGGCCTCTCCTACGAGCAGTACTTC
CASSNGLSYEQYF
>NA|TRBD1|TRBJ2-7|17|TRBV5-1
TGCGCCAGCAGCCTGGCCCCGATGCAGGGGGACCCCTACGAGCAGTACTTC
CASSLAPMQGDPYEQYF
>NA|NA|TRBJ1-2|15|TRBV18
TGTGCCAGCTCACCACCCCTCCGGGACACCTATGGCTACACCTTC
CASSPPLRDTYGYTF
>NA|TRBD2|TRBJ2-1|18|TRBV7-7
TGTGCTAGCAGCGGGGGACTAGCGGGAAGGCATTCCTACAATGAGCAGTTCTTC
CASSGGLAGRHSYNEQFF
>NA|NA|TRBJ1-3|13|TRBV2
TGTGCCAGCAGTGGGGCGTCTGGAAACACCATATATTTT
CASSGASGNTIYF
>NA|NA|TRBJ2-6|16|TRBV5-6
TGTGCCAGCAGGCTGCGGATGGGAGATGGGGCCAACGTCCTGACTTTC
CASRLRMGDGANVLTF
>NA|NA|TRBJ2-7|15|TRBV4-1
TGCGCCAGCAGCCTTTCCTATGGGGGCCCGGGCGAGCAGTACTTC
CASSLSYGGPGEQYF
>NA|TRBD2|TRBJ2-7|14|TRBV6-5
TGTGCCAGCACCAAACTAGCGGGAGAGGTCGAGCAGTACTTC
CASTKLAGEVEQYF
>NA|NA|TRBJ1-5|17|TRBV18
TGTGCCAGCTCGCCAACAGGGATCATACAAAGCAATCAGCCCCAGCATTTT
CASSPTGIIQSNQPQHF
>NA|NA|TRBJ1-5|15|TRBV4-1
TGCGCCAGCAGCCATATTGGGAGGGTCGGGCAGCCCCAGCATTTT
CASSHIGRVGQPQHF
>NA|NA|TRBJ1-1|21|TRBV10-3
TGTGCCATCAGGGCCCAACAGGCTGCACCTGACGACCCATCGATGAACACTGAAGCTTTCTTT
CAIRAQQAAPDDPSMNTEAFF
>NA|NA|TRBJ1-1|13|TRBV7-2
TGTGCCAGCAGCCGACGGGGAAACTTCGAAGCTTTCTTT
CASSRRGNFEAFF
>NA|NA|TRBJ2-1|17|TRBV7-6
TGTGCCAGCAGCATCAGTCTTCCTAGCAGCTCCTACAATGAGCAGTTCTTC
CASSISLPSSSYNEQFF
>NA|NA|TRBJ2-5|15|TRBV5-1
TGCGCCAGCAGCTTGACTAGTGAGGGGGGGGAGACCCAGTACTTC
CASSLTSEGGETQYF
>NA|NA|TRBJ2-5|13|TRBV5-1
TGCGCCAGCAGCTCCGGTGCCGGGGAGACCCAGTACTTC
CASSSGAGETQYF
>NA|TRBD1|TRBJ2-7|13|TRBV9
TGTGCCAGCAGCGTAGAGGGGGCAGGGGAGCAGTACTTC
CASSVEGAGEQYF
>NA|NA|TRBJ2-1|17|TRBV30
TGTGCCTGGAATGTGTTAAGGCTCCTCGCGGTATACAATGAGCAGTTCTTC
CAWNVLRLLAVYNEQFF
>NA|TRBD1|TRBJ1-4|16|TRBV7-9
TGTGCCAGCAGCCCAGGACAGGGGTTTTCTAATGAAAAACTGTTTTTT
CASSPGQGFSNEKLFF
>NA|NA|TRBJ1-3|15|TRBV7-2
TGTGCCAGCAGCTTAGATGGGGGAGGTGGAAACACCATATATTTT
CASSLDGGGGNTIYF
>once|NA|TRBJ2-7|16|TRBV27
TGTGCCAGCAGTTTGGGCGGGTTAGCGATAACCTACGAGCAGTACTTC
CASSLGGLAITYEQYF
>few|TRBD1|TRBJ1-1|15|TRBV27
TGTGCCAGCCTGCGGGAACAGGGGTTGAACACTGAAGCTTTCTTT
CASLREQGLNTEAFF
>few|NA|TRBJ1-2|13|TRBV19
TGTGCCAGTAGTGACACAGGGTTGTATGGCTACACCTTC
CASSDTGLYGYTF
>NA|NA|TRBJ1-6|17|TRBV4-1
TGCGCCAGCAGCCACGCCGCACTCAGGGAACGCAATTCACCCCTCCACTTT
CASSHAALRERNSPLHF